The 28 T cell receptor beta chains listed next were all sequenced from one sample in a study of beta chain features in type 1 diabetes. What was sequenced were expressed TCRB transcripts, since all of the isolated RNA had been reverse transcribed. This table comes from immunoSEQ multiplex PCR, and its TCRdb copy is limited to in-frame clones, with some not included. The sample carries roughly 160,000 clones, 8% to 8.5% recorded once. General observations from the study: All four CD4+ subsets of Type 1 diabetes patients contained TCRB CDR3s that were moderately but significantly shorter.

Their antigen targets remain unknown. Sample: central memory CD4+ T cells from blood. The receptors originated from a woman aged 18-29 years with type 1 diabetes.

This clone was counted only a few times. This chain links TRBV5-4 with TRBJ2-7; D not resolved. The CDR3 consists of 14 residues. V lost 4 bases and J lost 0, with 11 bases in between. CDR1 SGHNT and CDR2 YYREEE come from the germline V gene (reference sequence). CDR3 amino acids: CASSHQTGSYEQYF. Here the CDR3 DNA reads TGTGCCAGCAGCCACCAGACTGGCTCCTACGAGCAGTACTTC.

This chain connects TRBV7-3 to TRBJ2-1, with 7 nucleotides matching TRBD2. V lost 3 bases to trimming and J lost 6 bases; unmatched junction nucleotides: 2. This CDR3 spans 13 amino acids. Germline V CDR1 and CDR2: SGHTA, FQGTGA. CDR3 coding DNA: TGTGCCAGCAGCTTCGGGACTACCAATGAGCAGTTCTTC. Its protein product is CASSFGTTNEQFF.

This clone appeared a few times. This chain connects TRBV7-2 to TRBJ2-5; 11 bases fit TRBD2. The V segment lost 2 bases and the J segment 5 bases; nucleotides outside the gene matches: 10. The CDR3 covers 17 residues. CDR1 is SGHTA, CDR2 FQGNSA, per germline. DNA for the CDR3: TGTGCCAGCAGCTTATTAGCGGGGGGGCCCAGTAGTGAGACCCAGTACTTC. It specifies CASSLLAGGPSSETQYF.

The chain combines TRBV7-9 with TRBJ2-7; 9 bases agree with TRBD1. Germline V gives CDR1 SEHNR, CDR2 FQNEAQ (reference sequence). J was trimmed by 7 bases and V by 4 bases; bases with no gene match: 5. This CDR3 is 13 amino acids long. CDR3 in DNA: TGTGCCAGCAGCTCACAGGGGGCGGGTGAGCAGTACTTC. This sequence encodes CASSSQGAGEQYF.

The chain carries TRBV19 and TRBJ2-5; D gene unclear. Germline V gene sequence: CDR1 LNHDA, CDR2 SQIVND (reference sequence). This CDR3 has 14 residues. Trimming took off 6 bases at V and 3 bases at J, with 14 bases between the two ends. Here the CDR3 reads CASSLSTPEETQYF. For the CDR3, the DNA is TGTGCCAGTAGCCTCTCGACTCCCGAAGAGACCCAGTACTTC.

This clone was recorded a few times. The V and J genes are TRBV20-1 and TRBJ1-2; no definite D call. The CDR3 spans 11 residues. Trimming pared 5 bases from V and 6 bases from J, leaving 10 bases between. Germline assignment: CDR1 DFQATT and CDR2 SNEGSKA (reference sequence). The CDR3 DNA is TGCAGTGCTTCCGACTTAAATGGCTACACCTTC. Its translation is CSASDLNGYTF.

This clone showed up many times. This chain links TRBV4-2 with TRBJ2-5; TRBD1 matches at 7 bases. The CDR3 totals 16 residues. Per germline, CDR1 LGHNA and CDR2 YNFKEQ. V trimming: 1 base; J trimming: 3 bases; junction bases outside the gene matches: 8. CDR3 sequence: CASSQGYRGGEETQYF. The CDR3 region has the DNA TGTGCCAGCAGCCAAGGGTACAGGGGTGGCGAAGAGACCCAGTACTTC.

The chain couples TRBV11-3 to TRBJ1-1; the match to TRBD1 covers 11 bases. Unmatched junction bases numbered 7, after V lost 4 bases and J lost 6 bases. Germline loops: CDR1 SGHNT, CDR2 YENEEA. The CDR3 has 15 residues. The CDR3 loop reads CASSSGQGGSSEAFF. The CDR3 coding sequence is TGTGCCAGCAGCTCGGGACAGGGGGGGTCATCTGAAGCTTTCTTT. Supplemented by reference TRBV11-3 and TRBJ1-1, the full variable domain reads EAGVVQSPRYKIIEKKQPVAFWCNPISGHNTLYWYLQNLGQGPELLIRYENEEAVDDSQLPKDRFSAERLKGVDSTLKIQPAELGDSAVYLCASSSGQGGSSEAFFGQGTRLTVV.

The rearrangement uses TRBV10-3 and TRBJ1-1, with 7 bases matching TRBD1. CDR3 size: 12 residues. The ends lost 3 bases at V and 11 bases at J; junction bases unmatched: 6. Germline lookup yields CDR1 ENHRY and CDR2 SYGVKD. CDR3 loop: CAISEITGVAFF. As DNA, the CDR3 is TGTGCCATCAGTGAAATAACAGGGGTGGCTTTCTTT.

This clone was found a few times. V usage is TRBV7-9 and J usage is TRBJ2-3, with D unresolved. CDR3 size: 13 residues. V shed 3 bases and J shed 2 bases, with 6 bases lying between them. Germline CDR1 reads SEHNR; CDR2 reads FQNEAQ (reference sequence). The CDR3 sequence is CASSFGLTDTQYF. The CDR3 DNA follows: TGTGCCAGCAGCTTCGGTCTCACAGATACGCAGTATTTT.

The CDR3 spells CAWSPSRTRIADTQYF. The DNA for the CDR3 is TGTGCCTGGAGCCCCTCAAGGACTAGGATCGCAGATACGCAGTATTTT. The chain carries TRBV30 and TRBJ2-3, with TRBD2 matching over 7 bases. The germline V gene has CDR1 GTSNPN and CDR2 SVGIG (reference sequence). J gave up 4 bases and V 3 bases, and 13 bases lay outside the gene matches. The CDR3 extends over 16 amino acids.

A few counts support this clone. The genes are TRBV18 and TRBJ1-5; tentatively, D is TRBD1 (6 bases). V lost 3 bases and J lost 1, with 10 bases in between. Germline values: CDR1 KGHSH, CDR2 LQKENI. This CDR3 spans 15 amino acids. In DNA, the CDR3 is TGTGCCAGCTCACCCATGGGACAAAGCAATCAGCCCCAGCATTTT. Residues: CASSPMGQSNQPQHF.

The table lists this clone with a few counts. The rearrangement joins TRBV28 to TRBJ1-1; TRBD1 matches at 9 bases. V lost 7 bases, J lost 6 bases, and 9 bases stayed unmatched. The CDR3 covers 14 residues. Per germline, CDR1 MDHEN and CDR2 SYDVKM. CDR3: CASNPGQGSAEAFF. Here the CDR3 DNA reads TGTGCCAGCAACCCCGGACAGGGGAGTGCTGAAGCTTTCTTT.

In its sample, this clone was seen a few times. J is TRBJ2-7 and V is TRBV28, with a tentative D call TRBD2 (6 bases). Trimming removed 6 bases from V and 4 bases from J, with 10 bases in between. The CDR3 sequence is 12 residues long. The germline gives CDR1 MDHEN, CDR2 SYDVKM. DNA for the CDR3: TGTGCCAGCAGGGCGACTAGTTACGAGCAGTACTTC. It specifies CASRATSYEQYF.

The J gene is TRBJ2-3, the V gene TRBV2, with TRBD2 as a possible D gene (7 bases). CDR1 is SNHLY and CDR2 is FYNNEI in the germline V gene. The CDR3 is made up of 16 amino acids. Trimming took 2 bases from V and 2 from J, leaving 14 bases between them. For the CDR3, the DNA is TGTGCCAGCAGTGAATTGGGGGGGGGCCCCACAGATACGCAGTATTTT. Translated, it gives CASSELGGGPTDTQYF.

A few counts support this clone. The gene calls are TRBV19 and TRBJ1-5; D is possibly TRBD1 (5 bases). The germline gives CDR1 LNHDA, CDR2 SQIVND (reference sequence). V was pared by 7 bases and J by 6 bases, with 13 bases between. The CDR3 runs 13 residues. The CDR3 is CASNVKGPQPQHF. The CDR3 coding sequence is TGTGCCAGTAACGTTAAGGGGCCTCAGCCCCAGCATTTT. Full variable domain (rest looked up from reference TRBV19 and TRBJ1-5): DGGITQSPKYLFRKEGQNVTLSCEQNLNHDAMYWYRQDPGQGLRLIYYSQIVNDFQKGDIAEGYSVSREKKESFPLTVTSAQKNPTAFYLCASNVKGPQPQHFGDGTRLSIL.

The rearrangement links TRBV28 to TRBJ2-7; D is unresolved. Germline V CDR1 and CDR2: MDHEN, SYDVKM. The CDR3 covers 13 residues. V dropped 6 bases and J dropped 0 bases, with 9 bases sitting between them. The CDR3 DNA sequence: TGTGCCAGCAGCACAGTTCCCTCCTACGAGCAGTACTTC. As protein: CASSTVPSYEQYF.

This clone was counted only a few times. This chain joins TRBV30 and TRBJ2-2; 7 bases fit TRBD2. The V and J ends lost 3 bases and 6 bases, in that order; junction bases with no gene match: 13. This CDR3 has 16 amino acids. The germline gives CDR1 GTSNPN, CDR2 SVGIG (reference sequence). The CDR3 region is CAWRGGFSQWSGELFF. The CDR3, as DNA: TGTGCCTGGAGGGGGGGGTTTTCGCAATGGTCCGGGGAGCTGTTTTTT.

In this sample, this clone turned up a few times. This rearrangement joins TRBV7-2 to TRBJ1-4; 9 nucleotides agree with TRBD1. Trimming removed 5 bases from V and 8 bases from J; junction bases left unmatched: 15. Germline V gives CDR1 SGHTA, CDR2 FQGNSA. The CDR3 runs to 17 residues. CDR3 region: CASSRGGWGQGNEKLFF. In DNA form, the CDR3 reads TGTGCCAGCAGCCGAGGTGGTTGGGGACAGGGTAACGAAAAACTGTTTTTT.

The CDR3, as DNA: TGCAGCGCCGTGACAGGGGGCGCGGTGTCGAACACTGAAGCTTTCTTT. Translation gives CSAVTGGAVSNTEAFF. This chain links TRBV29-1 with TRBJ1-1; 10 bases line up with TRBD1. The V gene end was trimmed by 7 bases and the J gene end by 1 base; junction bases not matched to a gene: 12. The CDR3 length is 16 residues. Germline-derived CDR1 and CDR2 are SQVTM and ANQGSEA.

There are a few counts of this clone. The CDR3 loop is CASSGSSYEQYF. CDR3 nucleotide sequence: TGCGCCAGCAGTGGGAGCTCCTACGAGCAGTACTTC. J is TRBJ2-7 and V is TRBV10-2; D gene ambiguous. Germline CDR1 is WSHSY and CDR2 is SAAADI. V lost 4 bases to trimming and J lost 0 bases, with 4 bases between them. This CDR3 spans 12 amino acids.

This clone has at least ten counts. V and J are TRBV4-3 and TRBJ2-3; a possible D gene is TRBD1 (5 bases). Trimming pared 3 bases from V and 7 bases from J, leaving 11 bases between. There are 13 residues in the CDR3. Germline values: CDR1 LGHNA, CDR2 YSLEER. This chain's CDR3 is CASSQTRVYTQYF. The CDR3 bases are TGCGCCAGCAGCCAGACCAGGGTTTATACGCAGTATTTT.

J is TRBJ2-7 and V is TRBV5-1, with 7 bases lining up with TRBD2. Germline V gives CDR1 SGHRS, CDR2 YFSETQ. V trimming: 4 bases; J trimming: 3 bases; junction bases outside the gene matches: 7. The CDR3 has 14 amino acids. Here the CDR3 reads CASSERGGGYEQYF. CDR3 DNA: TGCGCCAGCAGCGAGCGGGGCGGGGGCTACGAGCAGTACTTC.

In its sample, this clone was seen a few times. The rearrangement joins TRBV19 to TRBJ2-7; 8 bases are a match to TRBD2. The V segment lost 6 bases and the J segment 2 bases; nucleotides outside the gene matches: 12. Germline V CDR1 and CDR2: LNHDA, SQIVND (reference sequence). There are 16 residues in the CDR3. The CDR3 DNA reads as TGTGCCAGTAGCCCCCGCGGTAGCGGGACAACCTACGAGCAGTACTTC. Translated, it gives CASSPRGSGTTYEQYF.

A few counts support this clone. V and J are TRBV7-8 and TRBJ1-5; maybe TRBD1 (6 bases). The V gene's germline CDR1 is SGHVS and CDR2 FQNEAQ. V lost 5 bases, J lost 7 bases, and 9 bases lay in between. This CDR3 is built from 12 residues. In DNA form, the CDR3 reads TGTGCCAGCAGCACAGGGAACCAGCCCCAGCATTTT. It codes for CASSTGNQPQHF.

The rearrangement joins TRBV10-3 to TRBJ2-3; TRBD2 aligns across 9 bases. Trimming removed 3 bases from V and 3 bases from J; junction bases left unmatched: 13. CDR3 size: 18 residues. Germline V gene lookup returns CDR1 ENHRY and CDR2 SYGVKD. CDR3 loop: CAISDMVAGEHRTDTQYF. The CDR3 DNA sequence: TGTGCCATCAGTGACATGGTAGCGGGAGAACACAGAACAGATACGCAGTATTTT.

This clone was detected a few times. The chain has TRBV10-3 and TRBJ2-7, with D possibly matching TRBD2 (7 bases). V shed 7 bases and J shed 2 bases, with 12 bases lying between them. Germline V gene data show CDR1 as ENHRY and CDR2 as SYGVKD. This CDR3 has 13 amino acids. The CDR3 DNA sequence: TGTGCCATCAAGCAGCGGGACACCTACGAGCAGTACTTC. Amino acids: CAIKQRDTYEQYF.

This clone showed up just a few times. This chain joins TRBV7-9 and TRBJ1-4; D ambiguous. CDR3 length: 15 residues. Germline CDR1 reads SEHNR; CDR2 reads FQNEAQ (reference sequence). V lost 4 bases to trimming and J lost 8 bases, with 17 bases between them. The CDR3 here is CASSSRARPGEKLFF. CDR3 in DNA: TGTGCCAGCAGCTCCCGGGCGAGACCGGGGGAAAAACTGTTTTTT.